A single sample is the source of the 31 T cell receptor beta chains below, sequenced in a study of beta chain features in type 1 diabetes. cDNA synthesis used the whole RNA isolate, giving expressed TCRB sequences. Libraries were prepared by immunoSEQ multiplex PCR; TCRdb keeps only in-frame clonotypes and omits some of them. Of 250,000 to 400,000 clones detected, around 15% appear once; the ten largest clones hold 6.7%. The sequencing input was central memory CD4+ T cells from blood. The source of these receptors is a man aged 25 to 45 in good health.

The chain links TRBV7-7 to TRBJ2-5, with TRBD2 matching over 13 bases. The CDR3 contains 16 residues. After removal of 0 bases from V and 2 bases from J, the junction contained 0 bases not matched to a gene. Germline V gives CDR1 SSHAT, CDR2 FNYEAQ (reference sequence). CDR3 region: CASSLAGLAGQETQYF. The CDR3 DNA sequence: TGTGCCAGCAGCTTAGCGGGACTAGCGGGGCAAGAGACCCAGTACTTC.

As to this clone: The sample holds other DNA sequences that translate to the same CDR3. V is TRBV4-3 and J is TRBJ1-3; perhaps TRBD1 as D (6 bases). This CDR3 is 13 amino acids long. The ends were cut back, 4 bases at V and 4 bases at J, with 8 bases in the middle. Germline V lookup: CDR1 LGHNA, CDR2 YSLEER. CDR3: CASSRDRGNTIYF. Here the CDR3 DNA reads TGCGCCAGCAGCCGCGACAGGGGAAACACCATATATTTT.

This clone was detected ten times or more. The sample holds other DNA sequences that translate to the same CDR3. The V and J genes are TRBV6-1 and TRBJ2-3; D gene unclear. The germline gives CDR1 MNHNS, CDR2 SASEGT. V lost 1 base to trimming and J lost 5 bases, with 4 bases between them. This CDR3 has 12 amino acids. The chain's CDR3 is CASSEVRDTQYF. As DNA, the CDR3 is TGTGCCAGCAGTGAAGTGAGAGATACGCAGTATTTT.

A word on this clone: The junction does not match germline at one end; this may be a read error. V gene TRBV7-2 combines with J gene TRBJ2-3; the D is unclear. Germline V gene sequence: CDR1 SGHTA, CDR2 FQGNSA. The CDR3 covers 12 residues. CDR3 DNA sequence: TGTGCCAGCGGCTTAGGATCAGATACGCAGTATTTT. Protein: CASGLGSDTQYF.

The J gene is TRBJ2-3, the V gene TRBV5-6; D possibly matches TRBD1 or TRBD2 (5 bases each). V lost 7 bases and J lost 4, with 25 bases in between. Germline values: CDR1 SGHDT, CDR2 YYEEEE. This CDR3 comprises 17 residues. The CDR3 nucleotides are TGTGCCAGCGGGAGAGTGGTTTCAGGGAAATATGCAGATACGCAGTATTTT. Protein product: CASGRVVSGKYADTQYF. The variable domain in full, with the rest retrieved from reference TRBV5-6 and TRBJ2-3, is DAGVTQSPTHLIKTRGQQVTLRCSPKSGHDTVSWYQQALGQGPQFIFQYYEEEERQRGNFPDRFSGHQFPNYSSELNVNALLLGDSALYLCASGRVVSGKYADTQYFGPGTRLTVL.

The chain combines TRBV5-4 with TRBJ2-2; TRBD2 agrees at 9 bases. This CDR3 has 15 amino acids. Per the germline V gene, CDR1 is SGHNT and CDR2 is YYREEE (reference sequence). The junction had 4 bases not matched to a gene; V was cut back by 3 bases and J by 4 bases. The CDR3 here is CASSSSGGITGELFF. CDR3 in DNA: TGTGCCAGCAGCTCCAGCGGGGGGATCACCGGGGAGCTGTTTTTT.

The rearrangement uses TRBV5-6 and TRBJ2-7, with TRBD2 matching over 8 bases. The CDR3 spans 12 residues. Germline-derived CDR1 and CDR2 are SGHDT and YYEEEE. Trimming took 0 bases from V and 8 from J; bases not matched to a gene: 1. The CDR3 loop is CASSLVAGKQYF. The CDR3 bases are TGTGCCAGCAGCTTGGTAGCGGGGAAGCAGTACTTC. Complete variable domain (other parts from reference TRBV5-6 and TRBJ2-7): DAGVTQSPTHLIKTRGQQVTLRCSPKSGHDTVSWYQQALGQGPQFIFQYYEEEERQRGNFPDRFSGHQFPNYSSELNVNALLLGDSALYLCASSLVAGKQYFGPGTRLTVT.

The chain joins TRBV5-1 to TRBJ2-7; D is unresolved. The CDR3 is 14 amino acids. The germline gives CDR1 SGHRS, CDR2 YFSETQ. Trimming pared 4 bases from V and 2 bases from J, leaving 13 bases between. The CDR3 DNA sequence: TGCGCCAGCAGCCTTACCTTGGCGACCTACGAGCAGTACTTC. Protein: CASSLTLATYEQYF. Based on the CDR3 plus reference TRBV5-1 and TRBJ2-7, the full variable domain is KAGVTQTPRYLIKTRGQQVTLSCSPISGHRSVSWYQQTPGQGLQFLFEYFSETQRNKGNFPGRFSGRQFSNSRSEMNVSTLELGDSALYLCASSLTLATYEQYFGPGTRLTVT.

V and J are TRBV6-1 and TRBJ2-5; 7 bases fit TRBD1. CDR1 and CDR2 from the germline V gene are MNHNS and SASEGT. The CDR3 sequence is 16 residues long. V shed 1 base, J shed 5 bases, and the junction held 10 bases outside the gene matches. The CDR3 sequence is CASSEGGRGYGETQYF. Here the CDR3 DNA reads TGTGCCAGCAGTGAAGGAGGCAGGGGGTATGGGGAGACCCAGTACTTC.

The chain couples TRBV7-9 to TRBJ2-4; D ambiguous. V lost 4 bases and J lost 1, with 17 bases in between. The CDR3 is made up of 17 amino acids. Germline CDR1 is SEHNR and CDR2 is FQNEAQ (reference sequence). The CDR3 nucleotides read TGTGCCAGCAGCTCCGATTCCGCACTGGGGGCCAAAAACATTCAGTACTTC. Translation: CASSSDSALGAKNIQYF.

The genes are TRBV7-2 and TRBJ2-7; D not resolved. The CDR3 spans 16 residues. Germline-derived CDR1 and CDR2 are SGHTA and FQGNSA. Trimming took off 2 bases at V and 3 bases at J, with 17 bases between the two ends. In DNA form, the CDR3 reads TGTGCCAGCAGCTTAATGGGGTCAGGTACCCGCTACGAGCAGTACTTC. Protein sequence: CASSLMGSGTRYEQYF.

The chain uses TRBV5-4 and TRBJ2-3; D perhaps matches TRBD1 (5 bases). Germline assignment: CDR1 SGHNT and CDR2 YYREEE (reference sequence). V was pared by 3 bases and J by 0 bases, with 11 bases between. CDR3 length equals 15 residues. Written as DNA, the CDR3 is TGTGCCAGCAGCTCCCCTGGACAAAGCACAGATACGCAGTATTTT. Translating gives CASSSPGQSTDTQYF.

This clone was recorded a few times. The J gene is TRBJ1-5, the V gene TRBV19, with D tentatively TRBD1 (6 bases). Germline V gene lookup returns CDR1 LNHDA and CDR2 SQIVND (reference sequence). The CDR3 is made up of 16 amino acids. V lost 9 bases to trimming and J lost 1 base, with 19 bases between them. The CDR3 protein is CASRPTGLRSNQPQHF. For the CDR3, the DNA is TGTGCCAGCAGACCAACAGGGCTACGGAGCAATCAGCCCCAGCATTTT. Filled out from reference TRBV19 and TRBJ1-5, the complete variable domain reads DGGITQSPKYLFRKEGQNVTLSCEQNLNHDAMYWYRQDPGQGLRLIYYSQIVNDFQKGDIAEGYSVSREKKESFPLTVTSAQKNPTAFYLCASRPTGLRSNQPQHFGDGTRLSIL.

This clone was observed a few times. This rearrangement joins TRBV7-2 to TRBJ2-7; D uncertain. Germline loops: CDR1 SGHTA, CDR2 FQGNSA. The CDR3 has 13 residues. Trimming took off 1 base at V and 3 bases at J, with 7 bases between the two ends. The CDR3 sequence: CASSLEGNYEQYV. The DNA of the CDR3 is TGTGCCAGCAGCTTAGAGGGAAACTACGAGCAGTACGTC.

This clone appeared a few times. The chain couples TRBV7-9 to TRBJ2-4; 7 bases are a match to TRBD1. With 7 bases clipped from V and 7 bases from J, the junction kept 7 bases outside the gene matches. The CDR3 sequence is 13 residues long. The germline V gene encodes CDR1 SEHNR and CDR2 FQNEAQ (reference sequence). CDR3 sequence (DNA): TGTGCCAGCACGACCCGACAGGGTAACATTCAGTACTTC. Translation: CASTTRQGNIQYF.

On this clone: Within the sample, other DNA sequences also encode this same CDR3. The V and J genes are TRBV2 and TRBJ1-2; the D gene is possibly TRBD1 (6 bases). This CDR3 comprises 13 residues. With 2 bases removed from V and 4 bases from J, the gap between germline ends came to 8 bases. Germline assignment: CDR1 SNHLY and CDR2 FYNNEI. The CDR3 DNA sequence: TGTGCCAGCAGTGAAAAGGGGGGCTATGGCTACACCTTC. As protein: CASSEKGGYGYTF. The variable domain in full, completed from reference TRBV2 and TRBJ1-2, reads EPEVTQTPSHQVTQMGQEVILRCVPISNHLYFYWYRQILGQKVEFLVSFYNNEISEKSEIFDDQFSVERPDGSNFTLKIRSTKLEDSAMYFCASSEKGGYGYTFGSGTRLTVV.

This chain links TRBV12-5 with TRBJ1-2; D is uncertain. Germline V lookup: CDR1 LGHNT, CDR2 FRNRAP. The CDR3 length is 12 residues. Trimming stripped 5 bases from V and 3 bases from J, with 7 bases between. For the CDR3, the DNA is TGTGCTAGTGGTCAAGGGTACTATGGCTACACCTTC. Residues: CASGQGYYGYTF.

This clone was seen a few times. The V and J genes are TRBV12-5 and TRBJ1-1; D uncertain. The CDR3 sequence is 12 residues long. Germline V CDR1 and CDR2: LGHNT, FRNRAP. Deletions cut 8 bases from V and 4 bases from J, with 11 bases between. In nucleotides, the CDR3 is TGTGCTAGTTCCAACCCAGCCACTGAAGCTTTCTTT. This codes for CASSNPATEAFF.

The CDR3, as DNA: TGCAGCGTGCAGAAGAGCTCAAACACAGATACGCAGTATTTT. Its translation: CSVQKSSNTDTQYF. V and J are TRBV29-1 and TRBJ2-3; D unresolved. Germline V gene lookup returns CDR1 SQVTM and CDR2 ANQGSEA. The CDR3 length is 14 residues. Trimming took off 6 bases at V and 2 bases at J, with 15 bases between the two ends.

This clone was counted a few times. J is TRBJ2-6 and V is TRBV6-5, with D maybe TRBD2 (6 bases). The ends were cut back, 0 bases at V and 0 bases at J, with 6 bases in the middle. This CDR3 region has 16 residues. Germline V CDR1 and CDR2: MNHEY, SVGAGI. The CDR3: CASSYSGGSGANVLTF. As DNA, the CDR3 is TGTGCCAGCAGTTACTCGGGGGGCTCTGGGGCCAACGTCCTGACTTTC.

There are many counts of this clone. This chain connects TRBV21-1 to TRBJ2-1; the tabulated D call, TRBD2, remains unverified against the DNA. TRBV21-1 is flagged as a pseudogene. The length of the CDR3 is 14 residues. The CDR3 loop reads CASRGKRGGNEQFF. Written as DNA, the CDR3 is TGTGCCAGCAGGGGAAAACGGGGTGGTAATGAGCAGTTCTTC.

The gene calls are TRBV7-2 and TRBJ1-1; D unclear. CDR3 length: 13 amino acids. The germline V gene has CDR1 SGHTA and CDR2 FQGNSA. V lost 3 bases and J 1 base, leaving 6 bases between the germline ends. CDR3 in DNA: TGTGCCAGCAGCTTCAACAAGAACACTGAAGCTTTCTTT. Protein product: CASSFNKNTEAFF.

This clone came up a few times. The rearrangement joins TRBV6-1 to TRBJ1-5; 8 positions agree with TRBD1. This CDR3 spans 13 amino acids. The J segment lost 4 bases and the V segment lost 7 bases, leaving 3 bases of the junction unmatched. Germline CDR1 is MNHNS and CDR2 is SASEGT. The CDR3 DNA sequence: TGTGCCAGCAAGACAGGGGTAAATCAGCCCCAGCATTTT. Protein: CASKTGVNQPQHF.

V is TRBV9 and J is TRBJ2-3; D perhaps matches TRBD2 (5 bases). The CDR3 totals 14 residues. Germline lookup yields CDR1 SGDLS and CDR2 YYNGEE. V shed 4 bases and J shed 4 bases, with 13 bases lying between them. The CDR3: CASSTGNVADTQYF. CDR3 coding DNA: TGTGCCAGCAGCACCGGGAACGTCGCAGATACGCAGTATTTT. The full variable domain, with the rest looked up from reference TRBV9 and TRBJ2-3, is DSGVTQTPKHLITATGQRVTLRCSPRSGDLSVYWYQQSLDQGLQFLIQYYNGEERAKGNILERFSAQQFPDLHSELNLSSLELGDSALYFCASSTGNVADTQYFGPGTRLTVL.

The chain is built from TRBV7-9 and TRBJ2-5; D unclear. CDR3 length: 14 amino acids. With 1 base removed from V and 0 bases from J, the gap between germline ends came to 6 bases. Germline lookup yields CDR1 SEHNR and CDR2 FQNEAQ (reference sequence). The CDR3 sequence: CASSLEAYQETQYF. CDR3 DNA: TGTGCCAGCAGCTTAGAAGCGTACCAAGAGACCCAGTACTTC.

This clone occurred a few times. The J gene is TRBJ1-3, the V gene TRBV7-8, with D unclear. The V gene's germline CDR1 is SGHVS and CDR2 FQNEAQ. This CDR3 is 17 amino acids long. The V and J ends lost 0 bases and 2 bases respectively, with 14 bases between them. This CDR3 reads CASSLAGWGRAGNTIYF. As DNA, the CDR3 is TGTGCCAGCAGCTTAGCCGGGTGGGGTAGAGCTGGAAACACCATATATTTT. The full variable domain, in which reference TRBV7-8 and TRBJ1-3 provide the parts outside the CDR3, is GAGVSQSPRYKVAKRGQDVALRCDPISGHVSLFWYQQALGQGPEFLTYFQNEAQLDKSGLPSDRFFAERPEGSVSTLKIQRTQQEDSAVYLCASSLAGWGRAGNTIYFGEGSWLTVV.

The CDR3 coding sequence is TGTGCCAGTTGTACGACAGGGGATAGAGAAGCTTTCTTT. The encoded protein is CASCTTGDREAFF. J is TRBJ1-1 and V is TRBV19; the match to TRBD1 covers 8 bases. J was trimmed by 8 bases and V by 8 bases; bases with no gene match: 10. The CDR3 sequence is 13 residues long. The germline V gene encodes CDR1 LNHDA and CDR2 SQIVND (reference sequence). Complete variable domain (other parts from reference TRBV19 and TRBJ1-1): DGGITQSPKYLFRKEGQNVTLSCEQNLNHDAMYWYRQDPGQGLRLIYYSQIVNDFQKGDIAEGYSVSREKKESFPLTVTSAQKNPTAFYLCASCTTGDREAFFGQGTRLTVV.

CDR3 region: CASSIQQGASTDTQYF. The CDR3 nucleotides are TGTGCCAGCAGCATCCAGCAGGGGGCGAGCACAGATACGCAGTATTTT. The chain combines TRBV5-4 with TRBJ2-3, with TRBD1 matching 8 bases. CDR3 length: 16 amino acids. The junction had 7 bases not matched to a gene; V was cut back by 4 bases and J by 0 bases. CDR1 and CDR2 (germline): SGHNT, YYREEE (reference sequence).

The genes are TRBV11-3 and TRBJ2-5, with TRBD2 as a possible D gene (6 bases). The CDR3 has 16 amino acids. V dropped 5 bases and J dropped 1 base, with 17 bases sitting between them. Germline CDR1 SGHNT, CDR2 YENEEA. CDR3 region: CASSGPGGGPQETQYF. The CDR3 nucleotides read TGTGCCAGCAGCGGACCTGGGGGAGGCCCCCAAGAGACCCAGTACTTC.

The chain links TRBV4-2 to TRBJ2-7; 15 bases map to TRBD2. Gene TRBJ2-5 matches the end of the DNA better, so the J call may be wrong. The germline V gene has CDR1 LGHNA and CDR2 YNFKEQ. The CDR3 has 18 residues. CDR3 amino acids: CASSQKPGLAGGGETQYF. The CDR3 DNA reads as TGTGCCAGCAGCCAGAAACCGGGACTAGCGGGAGGTGGAGAGACCCAGTACTTC.

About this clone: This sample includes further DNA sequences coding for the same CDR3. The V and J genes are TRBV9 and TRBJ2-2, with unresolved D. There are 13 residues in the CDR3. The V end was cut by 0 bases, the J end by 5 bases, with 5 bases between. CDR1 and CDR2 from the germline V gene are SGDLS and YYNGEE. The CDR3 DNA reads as TGTGCCAGCAGCGTAGGTGGGACCGGGGAGCTGTTTTTT. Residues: CASSVGGTGELFF.